Below, 11 T cell receptor beta chains from the same sample are listed, as sequenced in a study of T-cell memory formation after mild COVID-19 listed by TCRdb under 2021. The library relied on 5' RACE. TCRdb names Illumina NovaSeq 6000 as the instrument used. TCRdb reprocessing: public reads trimmed at Q25 with fastp, clones called with MiXCR, in-frame beta chains kept. Rows with one shared CDR3 protein collapse into an entry with the most common genes and DNA. The sample table lists 150,000 to 200,000 distinct CDR3 sequences, 9.5% to 13% of them with a count of one. The ten largest clones represent 3% to 4% of the sample. Input material: PBMCs or a T cell subset sorted from them (not recorded which). The receptors here all came from a man younger than 30 who had mild COVID-19 (a few samples of this study predate the infection). The sample titles of this study are shuffled in the database, so cell type and time point are left out; the donor was told from shared clones.

V is TRBV5-8 and J is TRBJ1-2, with D unresolved. The V gene's germline CDR1 is SGHTS and CDR2 YDEGEE. The CDR3 is 13 amino acids. The germline V and J ends were trimmed by 4 bases and 4 bases, with 11 bases remaining between them. CDR3: CASSKVLFYGYTF. CDR3 sequence (DNA): TGTGCCAGCAGCAAGGTCCTCTTCTATGGCTACACCTTC.

The table lists this clonotype with a few counts. The chain combines TRBV15 with TRBJ2-1, with D maybe TRBD2 (5 bases). The length of the CDR3 is 14 residues. CDR1 is LNHNV and CDR2 is YYDKDF in the germline V gene (reference sequence). V was pared by 8 bases and J by 3 bases, with 14 bases between. The CDR3 coding sequence is TGTGCCACCGGCCGGATAGAGGGCTACAATGAGCAGTTCTTC. This sequence encodes CATGRIEGYNEQFF.

This clonotype has a handful of counts. The rearrangement joins TRBV5-5 to TRBJ2-3; weak D call: TRBD2 (6 bases). V lost 0 bases to trimming and J lost 9 bases, with 20 bases between them. Germline V gene data show CDR1 as SGHKS and CDR2 as YYEKEE (reference sequence). There are 16 residues in the CDR3. CDR3 nucleotides: TGTGCCAGCAGCTTGGACCTATCGGGGGTTTGGTCCACGCAGTATTTT. Its translation is CASSLDLSGVWSTQYF.

This clonotype was seen only a few times. The V call is TRBV3-1, the J call TRBJ2-5; unclear D gene. With 3 bases removed from V and 3 bases from J, the gap between germline ends came to 5 bases. The CDR3 is 12 amino acids. Per germline, CDR1 LGHDT and CDR2 YNNKEL (reference sequence). CDR3 loop: CASSQIKETQYF. The CDR3 nucleotides read TGTGCCAGCAGCCAGATTAAAGAGACCCAGTACTTC.

The table lists this clonotype with a few counts. The chain joins TRBV7-9 to TRBJ1-6; TRBD1 matches 7 bases. Germline V CDR1 and CDR2: SEHNR, FQNEAQ (reference sequence). This CDR3 spans 15 amino acids. J gave up 7 bases and V 5 bases, and 8 bases lay outside the gene matches. The CDR3, as DNA: TGTGCCAGCAGCGACCTGGACAGGAGAAATTCACCCCTCCACTTT. It translates to CASSDLDRRNSPLHF.

The chain links TRBV5-1 to TRBJ2-3; D is unclear. Germline V lookup: CDR1 SGHRS, CDR2 YFSETQ. This CDR3 has 12 amino acids. Trimming removed 2 bases from V and 6 bases from J, with 7 bases in between. The CDR3 sequence is CASSFLLDTQYF. The DNA of the CDR3 is TGCGCCAGCAGCTTTTTATTGGATACGCAGTATTTT.

This clonotype was found a few times. The chain combines TRBV6-5 with TRBJ2-1, with 7 positions matching TRBD2. Germline values: CDR1 MNHEY, CDR2 SVGAGI. The CDR3 extends over 14 amino acids. The J segment lost 4 bases and the V segment lost 5 bases, leaving 5 bases of the junction unmatched. The CDR3 is CASSDGGRYNEQFF. The CDR3 bases are TGTGCCAGCAGTGACGGGGGGAGATACAATGAGCAGTTCTTC.

The V call is TRBV3-1, the J call TRBJ2-5; 15 positions match TRBD2. Germline V gives CDR1 LGHDT, CDR2 YNNKEL (reference sequence). This CDR3 is 19 amino acids long. After removal of 3 bases from V and 5 bases from J, the junction contained 13 bases not matched to a gene. The CDR3 DNA reads as TGTGCCAGCAGCCATGGAATTATCGGGACTAGCGGGGGGAAGGAGACCCAGTACTTC. It encodes CASSHGIIGTSGGKETQYF.

This chain joins TRBV28 and TRBJ1-2; no definite D call. V lost 2 bases and J 4 bases, leaving 8 bases between the germline ends. The CDR3 consists of 13 residues. Per the germline V gene, CDR1 is MDHEN and CDR2 is SYDVKM. The CDR3 nucleotides are TGTGCCAGCAGTTTAGCGACACCCTATGGCTACACCTTC. Translated, it gives CASSLATPYGYTF.

Written as DNA, the CDR3 is TGTGCCAGCAGCCCCGGGGACAGGGGGCAGCAAGAGACCCAGTACTTC. Its protein is CASSPGDRGQQETQYF. The V gene is TRBV7-9, the J gene TRBJ2-5, with 12 bases identical to TRBD1. The junction had 6 bases not matched to a gene; V was cut back by 5 bases and J by 2 bases. Looked up from germline, CDR1 is SEHNR and CDR2 is FQNEAQ (reference sequence). This CDR3 is built from 16 residues.

The chain links TRBV6-1 to TRBJ2-7; TRBD1 or TRBD2 may be the D gene (5 bases each). Trimming left V 8 bases short and J 3 bases short, with 8 bases between. The CDR3 length is 11 residues. Germline V gives CDR1 MNHNS, CDR2 SASEGT. DNA of the CDR3: TGTGCCAGCGGGGACCTCTACGAGCAGTACTTC. Translated, it gives CASGDLYEQYF.